This entry lists 17 T cell receptor beta chains sequenced from one sample in a study. TCRdb re-derived calls from the 5' RACE reads in MiXCR, one entry per CDR3 protein. This table has thousands of distinct CDR3 sequences, more than 15% appearing once. The sequenced sample consisted of memory CD4+ T cells sorted from blood. Described subset: memory CD4+ T cells, CD4+CD45RO+CD25-. All receptors derive from a female donor with breast cancer.

This clonotype ranks as medium-sized. The gene calls are TRBV11-3 and TRBJ2-3; D might be TRBD1 (6 bases). With 0 bases removed from V and 2 bases from J, the gap between germline ends came to 12 bases. The CDR3 has 16 amino acids. Germline V gene lookup returns CDR1 SGHNT and CDR2 YENEEA. This chain's CDR3 is CASSLDVQGTTDTQYF. In DNA, the CDR3 is TGTGCCAGCAGCTTAGATGTACAGGGAACCACAGATACGCAGTATTTT.

This clonotype was seen a handful of times. This rearrangement joins TRBV6-2 or TRBV6-3 to TRBJ2-1; 15 bases are a match to TRBD2. The CDR3 length is 20 residues. V was clipped by 8 bases and J by 2 bases; unmatched bases: 16. Germline CDR1 MNHEY, CDR2 SVGEGT. The CDR3 spells CASSSHSGLAGGGTYNEQFF. As DNA, the CDR3 is TGTGCCAGCTCGTCCCACTCGGGACTAGCGGGAGGTGGGACCTACAATGAGCAGTTCTTC.

By its share, this clonotype is medium-sized. The gene calls are TRBV12-3 or TRBV12-4 and TRBJ1-2; D gene uncertain. V dropped 6 bases and J dropped 4 bases, with 9 bases sitting between them. CDR3 length: 12 residues. The DNA of the CDR3 is TGTGCCAGCAGGGGCGGGCTCTATGGCTACACCTTC. Translation: CASRGGLYGYTF.

The rearrangement joins TRBV20-1 to TRBJ2-1, with D possibly matching TRBD2 (5 bases). The V and J ends lost 2 bases and 6 bases respectively, with 17 bases between them. This CDR3 has 15 amino acids. Germline lookup yields CDR1 DFQATT and CDR2 SNEGSKA (reference sequence). CDR3 nucleotide sequence: TGCAGTGCTAGAAAGCGGCGATCCACCGTCAATGAGCAGTTCTTC. Its protein product is CSARKRRSTVNEQFF.

This clonotype is termed medium-sized. The rearrangement uses TRBV4-3 and TRBJ2-1; D is unresolved. The V end was cut by 5 bases, the J end by 4 bases, with 12 bases between. CDR3 length: 14 amino acids. Per the germline V gene, CDR1 is LGHNA and CDR2 is YSLEER. The CDR3 nucleotides are TGCGCCAGCAGCTTTGAGAGTGGGTACAATGAGCAGTTCTTC. The encoded protein is CASSFESGYNEQFF.

This clonotype was detected ten times or more. The rearrangement uses TRBV18 and TRBJ2-4, with D tentatively TRBD2 (7 bases). This CDR3 is built from 13 residues. The germline gives CDR1 KGHSH, CDR2 LQKENI. V was pared by 3 bases and J by 9 bases, with 12 bases between. The CDR3 nucleotides are TGTGCCAGCTCACCCCCGGGGGGCGGCATTCAGTACTTC. Residues: CASSPPGGGIQYF. Full variable domain (rest looked up from reference TRBV18 and TRBJ2-4): NAGVMQNPRHLVRRRGQEARLRCSPMKGHSHVYWYRQLPEEGLKFMVYLQKENIIDESGMPKERFSAEFPKEGPSILRIQQVVRGDSAAYFCASSPPGGGIQYFGAGTRLSVL.

A note on this clonotype: This may come from a read error, since a much larger clone is one base off. V gene TRBV6-5 combines with J gene TRBJ2-1, with 10 bases identical to TRBD2. This CDR3 is built from 17 residues. Germline CDR1 is MNHEY and CDR2 is SVGAGI. After removal of 6 bases from V and 6 bases from J, the junction contained 14 bases not matched to a gene. CDR3 in DNA: TGTGCCAGCAGCCCACGAGGCGAGACTAGCGGGTTCAATGAGCAGTTCTTC. Translated, it gives CASSPRGETSGFNEQFF.

The sample holds many counts of this clonotype. The chain joins TRBV3-1 to TRBJ1-2, with D tentatively TRBD1 (5 bases). Germline V gives CDR1 LGHDT, CDR2 YNNKEL (reference sequence). This CDR3 spans 13 amino acids. Deletions cut 1 base from V and 8 bases from J, with 11 bases between. CDR3 sequence reads: CASSQAGGAGYTF. DNA for the CDR3: TGTGCCAGCAGCCAAGCTGGGGGTGCGGGCTACACCTTC. Based on the CDR3 plus reference TRBV3-1 and TRBJ1-2, the full variable domain is DTAVSQTPKYLVTQMGNDKSIKCEQNLGHDTMYWYKQDSKKFLKIMFSYNNKELIINETVPNRFSPKSPDKAHLNLHINSLELGDSAVYFCASSQAGGAGYTFGSGTRLTVV.

Comment on this clonotype: A much larger clone lies one base from this, so it may be a read error. CDR3 region: CASSIGNPAVENEQFF. CDR3 DNA sequence: TGTGCCAGTAGTATAGGAAACCCTGCTGTAGAGAATGAGCAGTTCTTC. The V call is TRBV19, the J call TRBJ2-1, with D hard to call. Germline assignment: CDR1 LNHDA and CDR2 SQIVND (reference sequence). The CDR3 has 16 residues. Between the trimmed V and J ends, which lost 1 base and 7 bases, there was a span of 17 bases. The full variable domain, rest sourced from reference TRBV19 and TRBJ2-1, is DGGITQSPKYLFRKEGQNVTLSCEQNLNHDAMYWYRQDPGQGLRLIYYSQIVNDFQKGDIAEGYSVSREKKESFPLTVTSAQKNPTAFYLCASSIGNPAVENEQFFGPGTRLTVL.

V is TRBV12-3 or TRBV12-4 and J is TRBJ2-7, with TRBD2 matching over 8 bases. The length of the CDR3 is 14 residues. V lost 3 bases, J lost 5 bases, and 6 bases stayed unmatched. CDR3 residues: CASSLRTSIDEQYF. The CDR3 nucleotides read TGTGCCAGCAGTTTGCGGACTAGCATCGACGAGCAGTACTTC.

This clonotype is termed medium-sized. The chain carries TRBV4-2 and TRBJ1-2; 8 nucleotides match TRBD1. Germline V CDR1 and CDR2: LGHNA, YNFKEQ. V was clipped by 3 bases and J by 3 bases; unmatched bases: 9. The CDR3 length is 16 residues. The CDR3 DNA reads as TGTGCCAGCAGCCATTCAGTTGGACAGGGAGACTATGGCTACACCTTC. Its translation is CASSHSVGQGDYGYTF.

By sample share, this clonotype is medium-sized. The rearrangement joins TRBV14 to TRBJ1-6; 10 nucleotides agree with TRBD1. The germline gives CDR1 SGHDN, CDR2 FVKESK. The CDR3 has 15 residues. Trimming at V came to 2 bases and at J to 7 bases, leaving 2 bases not matched to a gene. CDR3 coding DNA: TGTGCCAGCAGCCAACTGGGACAGGGGAATTCACCCCTCCACTTT. Its translation is CASSQLGQGNSPLHF.

This clonotype has only a few counts. The rearrangement uses TRBV20-1 and TRBJ1-4; D ambiguous. Trimming left V 5 bases short and J 3 bases short, with 10 bases between. The CDR3 loop spans 13 amino acids. Per the germline V gene, CDR1 is DFQATT and CDR2 is SNEGSKA (reference sequence). CDR3 nucleotides: TGCAGTGCTCCAGAAATTCCTAATGAAAAACTGTTTTTT. This codes for CSAPEIPNEKLFF.

This clonotype is categorized as medium-sized. The chain carries TRBV6-1 and TRBJ2-1; D tentatively fits TRBD1 or TRBD2 (5 bases each). The CDR3 covers 16 residues. The germline gives CDR1 MNHNS, CDR2 SASEGT. Trimming removed 0 bases at V and 6 bases at J, with 15 bases between. CDR3 nucleotide sequence: TGTGCCAGCAGTGAAGCTTGGGGGATCAATAGCAATGAGCAGTTCTTC. Translated: CASSEAWGINSNEQFF.

This clonotype is classed as medium-sized (0.01 to 0.1%). The chain couples TRBV12-3 or TRBV12-4 to TRBJ2-1; no clear D. Deletions cut 5 bases from V and 10 bases from J, with 12 bases between. CDR3 length: 12 residues. Here the CDR3 reads CASSSDVREQFF. CDR3 coding DNA: TGTGCCAGCAGTAGCGATGTCAGGGAGCAGTTCTTC.

This clonotype came up a few times. Being one base from a much bigger clone, this may be a read error. This chain links TRBV7-2 with TRBJ1-2; possible D gene TRBD1, 6 bases. The ends were cut back, 5 bases at V and 3 bases at J, with 16 bases in the middle. This CDR3 has 15 residues. Germline V gene data show CDR1 as SGHTA and CDR2 as FQGNSA. CDR3 amino acids: CASSQQVEGDYGYTF. CDR3 sequence (DNA): TGTGCCAGCAGCCAACAAGTAGAGGGGGACTATGGCTACACCTTC.

The V call is TRBV18, the J call TRBJ1-5, with D uncertain. CDR3 size: 14 residues. In germline, CDR1 is KGHSH, CDR2 LQKENI. V was cut by 4 bases and J by 0 bases, with 7 bases left in between. CDR3 DNA: TGTGCCAGCTCACTAACAGATAGCAATCAGCCCCAGCATTTT. It codes for CASSLTDSNQPQHF. Together with reference TRBV18 and TRBJ1-5, the CDR3 gives the full variable domain: NAGVMQNPRHLVRRRGQEARLRCSPMKGHSHVYWYRQLPEEGLKFMVYLQKENIIDESGMPKERFSAEFPKEGPSILRIQQVVRGDSAAYFCASSLTDSNQPQHFGDGTRLSIL.